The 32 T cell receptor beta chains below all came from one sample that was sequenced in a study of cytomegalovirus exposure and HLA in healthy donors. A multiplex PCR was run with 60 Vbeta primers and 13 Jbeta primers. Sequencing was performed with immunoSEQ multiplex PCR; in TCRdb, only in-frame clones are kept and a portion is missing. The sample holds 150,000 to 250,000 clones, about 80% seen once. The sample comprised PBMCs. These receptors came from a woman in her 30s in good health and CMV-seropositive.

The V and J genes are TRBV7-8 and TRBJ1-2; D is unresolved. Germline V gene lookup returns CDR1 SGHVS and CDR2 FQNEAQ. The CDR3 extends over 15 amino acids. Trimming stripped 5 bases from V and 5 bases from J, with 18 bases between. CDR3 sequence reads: CASSPRPGVRYGYTF. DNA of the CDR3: TGTGCCAGCAGCCCCCGTCCGGGAGTTCGGTATGGCTACACCTTC.

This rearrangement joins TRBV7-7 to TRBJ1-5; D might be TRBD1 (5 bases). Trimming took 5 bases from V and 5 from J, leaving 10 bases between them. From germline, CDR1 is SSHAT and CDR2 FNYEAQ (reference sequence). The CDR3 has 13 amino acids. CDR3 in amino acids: CASSPDRDQPQHF. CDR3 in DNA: TGTGCCAGCAGCCCCGACAGAGATCAGCCCCAGCATTTT.

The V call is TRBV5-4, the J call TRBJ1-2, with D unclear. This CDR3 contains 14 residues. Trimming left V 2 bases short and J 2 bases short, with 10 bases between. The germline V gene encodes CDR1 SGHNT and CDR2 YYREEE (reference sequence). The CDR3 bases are TGTGCCAGCAGCTTTACAGAACCGAACTATGGCTACACCTTC. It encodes CASSFTEPNYGYTF.

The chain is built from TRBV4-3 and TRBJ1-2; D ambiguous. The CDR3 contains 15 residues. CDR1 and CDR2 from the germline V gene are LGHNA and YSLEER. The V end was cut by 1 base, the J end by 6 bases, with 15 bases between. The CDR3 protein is CASSQVRGRLNGYTF. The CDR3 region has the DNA TGCGCCAGCAGCCAAGTTCGAGGGCGGCTAAATGGCTACACCTTC.

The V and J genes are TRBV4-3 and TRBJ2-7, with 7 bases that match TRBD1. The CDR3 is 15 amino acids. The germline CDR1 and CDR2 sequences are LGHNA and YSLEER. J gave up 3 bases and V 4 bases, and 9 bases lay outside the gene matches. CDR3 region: CASSLTRDRGYEQYF. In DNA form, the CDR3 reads TGCGCCAGCAGCCTAACCCGGGACAGAGGCTACGAGCAGTACTTC.

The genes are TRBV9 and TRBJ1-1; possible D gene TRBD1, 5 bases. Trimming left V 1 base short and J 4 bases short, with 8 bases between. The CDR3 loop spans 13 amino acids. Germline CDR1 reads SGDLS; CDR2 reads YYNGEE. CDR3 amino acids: CASSVTDTTEAFF. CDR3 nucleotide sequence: TGTGCCAGCAGCGTAACGGACACCACTGAAGCTTTCTTT.

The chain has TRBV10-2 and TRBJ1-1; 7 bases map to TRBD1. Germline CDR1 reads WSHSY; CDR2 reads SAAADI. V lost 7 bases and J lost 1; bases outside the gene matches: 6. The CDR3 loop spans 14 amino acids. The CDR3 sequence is CASNYRGGNTEAFF. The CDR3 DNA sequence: TGCGCCAGCAACTACAGGGGTGGGAACACTGAAGCTTTCTTT.

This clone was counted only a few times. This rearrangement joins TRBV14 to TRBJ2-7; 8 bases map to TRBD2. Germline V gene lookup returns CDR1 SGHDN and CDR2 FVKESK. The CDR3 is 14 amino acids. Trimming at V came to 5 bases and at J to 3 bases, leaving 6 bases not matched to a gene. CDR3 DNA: TGTGCCAGCAGCTTCAGCGGGAGAGTCTACGAGCAGTACTTC. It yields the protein CASSFSGRVYEQYF.

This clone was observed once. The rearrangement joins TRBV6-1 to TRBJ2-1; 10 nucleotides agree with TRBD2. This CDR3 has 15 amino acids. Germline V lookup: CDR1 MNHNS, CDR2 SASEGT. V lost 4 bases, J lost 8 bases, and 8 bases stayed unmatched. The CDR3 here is CASSGASGGRDEQFF. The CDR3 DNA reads TGTGCCAGCAGTGGGGCTAGCGGGGGTCGGGATGAGCAGTTCTTC.

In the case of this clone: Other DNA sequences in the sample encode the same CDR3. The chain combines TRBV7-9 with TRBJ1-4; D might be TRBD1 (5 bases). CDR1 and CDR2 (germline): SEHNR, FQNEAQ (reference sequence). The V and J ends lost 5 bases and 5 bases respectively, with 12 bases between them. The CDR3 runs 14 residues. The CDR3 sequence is CASSLGGQNEKLFF. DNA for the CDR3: TGTGCCAGCAGCCTGGGGGGTCAGAATGAAAAACTGTTTTTT.

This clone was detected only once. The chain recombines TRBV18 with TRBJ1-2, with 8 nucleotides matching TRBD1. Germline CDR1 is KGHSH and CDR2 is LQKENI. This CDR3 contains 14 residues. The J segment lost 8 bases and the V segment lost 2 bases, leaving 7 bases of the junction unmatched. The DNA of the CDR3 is TGTGCCAGCTCACCAGGACAGGGAACGAGGGGCTACACCTTC. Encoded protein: CASSPGQGTRGYTF.

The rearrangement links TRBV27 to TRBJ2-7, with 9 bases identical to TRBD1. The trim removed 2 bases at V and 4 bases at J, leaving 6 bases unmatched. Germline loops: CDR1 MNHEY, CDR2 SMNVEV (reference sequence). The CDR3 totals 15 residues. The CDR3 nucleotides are TGTGCCAGCAGTTTAACCGGGACAGGGCTTTACGAGCAGTACTTC. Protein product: CASSLTGTGLYEQYF.

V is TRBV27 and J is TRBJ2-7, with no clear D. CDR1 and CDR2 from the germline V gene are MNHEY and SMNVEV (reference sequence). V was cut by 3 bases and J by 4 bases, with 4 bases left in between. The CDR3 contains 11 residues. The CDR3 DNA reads TGTGCCAGCAGTTTCAGGTACGAGCAGTACTTC. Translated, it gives CASSFRYEQYF.

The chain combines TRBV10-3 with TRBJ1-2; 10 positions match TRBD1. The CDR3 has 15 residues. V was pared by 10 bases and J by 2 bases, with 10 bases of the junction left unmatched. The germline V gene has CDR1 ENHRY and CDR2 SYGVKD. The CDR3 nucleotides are TGTGCCACTCAGGACAGGGGGTTTTTAAACTATGGCTACACCTTC. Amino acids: CATQDRGFLNYGYTF.

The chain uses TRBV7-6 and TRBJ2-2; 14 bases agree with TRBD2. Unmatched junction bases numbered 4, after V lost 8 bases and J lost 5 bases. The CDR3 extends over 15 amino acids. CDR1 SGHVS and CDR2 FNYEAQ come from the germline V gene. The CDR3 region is CASSGLAGVTGELFF. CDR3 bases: TGTGCCAGCTCGGGACTAGCGGGAGTAACCGGGGAGCTGTTTTTT.

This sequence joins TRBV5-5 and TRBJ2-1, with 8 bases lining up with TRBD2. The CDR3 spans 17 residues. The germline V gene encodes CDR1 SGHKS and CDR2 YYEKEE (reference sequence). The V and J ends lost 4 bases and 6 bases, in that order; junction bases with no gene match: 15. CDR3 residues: CASSPARGADYFNEQFF. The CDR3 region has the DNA TGTGCCAGCAGCCCGGCGCGGGGGGCCGATTACTTCAATGAGCAGTTCTTC.

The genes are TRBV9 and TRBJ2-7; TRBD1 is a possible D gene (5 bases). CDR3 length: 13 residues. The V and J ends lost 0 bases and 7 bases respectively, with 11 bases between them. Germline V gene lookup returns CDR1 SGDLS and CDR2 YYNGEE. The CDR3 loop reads CASSVALGEEQYF. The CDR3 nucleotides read TGTGCCAGCAGCGTAGCGTTAGGGGAAGAGCAGTACTTC.

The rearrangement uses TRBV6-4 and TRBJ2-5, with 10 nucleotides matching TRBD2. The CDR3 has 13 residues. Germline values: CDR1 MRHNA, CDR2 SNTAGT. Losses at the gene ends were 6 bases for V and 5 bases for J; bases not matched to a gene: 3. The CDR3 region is CASSTAGGETQYF. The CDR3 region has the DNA TGTGCCAGCAGCACAGCGGGAGGGGAGACCCAGTACTTC.

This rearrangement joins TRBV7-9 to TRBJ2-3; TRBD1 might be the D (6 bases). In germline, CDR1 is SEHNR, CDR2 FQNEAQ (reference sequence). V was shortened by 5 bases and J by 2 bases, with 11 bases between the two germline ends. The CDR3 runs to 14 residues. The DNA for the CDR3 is TGTGCCAGCAGCCCACGGGACACCACAGATACGCAGTATTTT. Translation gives CASSPRDTTDTQYF.

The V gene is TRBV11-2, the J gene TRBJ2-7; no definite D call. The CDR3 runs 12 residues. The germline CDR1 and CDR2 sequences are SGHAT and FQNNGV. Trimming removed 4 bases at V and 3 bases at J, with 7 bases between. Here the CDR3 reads CASSSRSYEQYF. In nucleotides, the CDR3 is TGTGCCAGCAGCTCGAGAAGCTACGAGCAGTACTTC.

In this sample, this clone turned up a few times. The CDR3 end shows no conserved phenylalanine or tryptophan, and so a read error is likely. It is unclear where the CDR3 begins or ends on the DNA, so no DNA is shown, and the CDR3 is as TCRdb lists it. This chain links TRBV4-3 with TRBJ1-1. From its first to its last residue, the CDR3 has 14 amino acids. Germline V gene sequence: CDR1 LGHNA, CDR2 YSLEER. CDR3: CASSQDIGTAGLVL.

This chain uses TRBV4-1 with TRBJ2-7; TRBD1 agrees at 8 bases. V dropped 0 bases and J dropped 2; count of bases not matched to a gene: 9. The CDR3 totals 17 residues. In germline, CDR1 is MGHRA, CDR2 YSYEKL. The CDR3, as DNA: TGCGCCAGCAGCCAAGATCACAGGGACAGGATTGCCTACGAGCAGTACTTC. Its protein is CASSQDHRDRIAYEQYF.

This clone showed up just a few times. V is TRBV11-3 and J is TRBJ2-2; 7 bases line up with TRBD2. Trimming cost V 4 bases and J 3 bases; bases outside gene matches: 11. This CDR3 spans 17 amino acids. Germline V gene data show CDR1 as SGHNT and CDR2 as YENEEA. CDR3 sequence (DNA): TGTGCCAGCAGCTCCTGGGGGGGTCCCCGGGACACCGGGGAGCTGTTTTTT. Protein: CASSSWGGPRDTGELFF.

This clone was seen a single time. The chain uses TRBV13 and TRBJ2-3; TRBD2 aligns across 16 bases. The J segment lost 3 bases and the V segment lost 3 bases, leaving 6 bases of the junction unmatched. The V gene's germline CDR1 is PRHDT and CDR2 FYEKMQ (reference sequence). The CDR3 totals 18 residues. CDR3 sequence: CASSFGGLAGGPTDTQYF. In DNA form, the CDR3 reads TGTGCCAGCAGCTTTGGGGGACTAGCGGGGGGGCCGACAGATACGCAGTATTTT.

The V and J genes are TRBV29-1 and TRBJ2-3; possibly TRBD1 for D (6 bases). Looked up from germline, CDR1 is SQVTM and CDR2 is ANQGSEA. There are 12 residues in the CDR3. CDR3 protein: CTGQRGTDTQYF. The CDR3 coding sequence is TGCACCGGACAGCGAGGCACAGATACGCAGTATTTT.

CDR3 coding DNA: TGTGCCAGCAGGGACAGGGTGGAGAACACTGAAGCTTTCTTT. It codes for CASRDRVENTEAFF. The chain employs TRBV27 and TRBJ1-1; 8 positions match TRBD1. With V trimmed by 6 bases and J by 1 base, 4 bases remained unmatched. The germline V gene has CDR1 MNHEY and CDR2 SMNVEV (reference sequence). CDR3 length equals 14 residues.

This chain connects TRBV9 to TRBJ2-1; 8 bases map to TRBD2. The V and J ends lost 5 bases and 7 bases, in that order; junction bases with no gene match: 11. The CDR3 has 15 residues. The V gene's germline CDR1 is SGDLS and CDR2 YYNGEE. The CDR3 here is CASRGEAGGGNEQFF. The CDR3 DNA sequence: TGTGCCAGCAGAGGAGAGGCGGGAGGTGGTAATGAGCAGTTCTTC.

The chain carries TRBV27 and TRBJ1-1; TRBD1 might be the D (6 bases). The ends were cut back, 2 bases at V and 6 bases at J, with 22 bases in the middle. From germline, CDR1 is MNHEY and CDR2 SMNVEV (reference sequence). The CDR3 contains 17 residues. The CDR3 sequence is CASSLRRQGTHKAEAFF. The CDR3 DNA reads TGTGCCAGCAGTTTAAGGAGGCAGGGGACACATAAGGCTGAAGCTTTCTTT.

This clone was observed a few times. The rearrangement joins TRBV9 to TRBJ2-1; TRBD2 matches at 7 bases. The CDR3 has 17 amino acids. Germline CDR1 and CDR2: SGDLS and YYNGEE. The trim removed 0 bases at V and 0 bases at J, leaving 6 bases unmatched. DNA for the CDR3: TGTGCCAGCAGCGTAGGTTTGCGGGGGAGCTCCTACAATGAGCAGTTCTTC. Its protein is CASSVGLRGSSYNEQFF.

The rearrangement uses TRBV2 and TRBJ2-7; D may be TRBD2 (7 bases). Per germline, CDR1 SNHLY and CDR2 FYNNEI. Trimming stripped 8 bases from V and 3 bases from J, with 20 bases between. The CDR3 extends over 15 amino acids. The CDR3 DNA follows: TGTGCCAGCGGGGGGGACATCCTATGGGGCTACGAGCAGTACTTC. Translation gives CASGGDILWGYEQYF.

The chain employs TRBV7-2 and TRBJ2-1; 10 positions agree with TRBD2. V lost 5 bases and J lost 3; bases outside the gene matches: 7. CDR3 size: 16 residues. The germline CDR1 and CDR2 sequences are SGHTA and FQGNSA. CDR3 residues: CASSSSAGGIYNEQFF. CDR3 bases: TGTGCCAGCAGCAGTTCAGCGGGAGGGATCTACAATGAGCAGTTCTTC.

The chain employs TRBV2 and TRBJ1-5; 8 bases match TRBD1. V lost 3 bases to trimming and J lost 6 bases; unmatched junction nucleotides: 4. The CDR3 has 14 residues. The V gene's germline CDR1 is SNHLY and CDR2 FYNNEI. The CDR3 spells CASSDSGGTQPQHF. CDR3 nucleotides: TGTGCCAGCAGTGATTCAGGGGGCACTCAGCCCCAGCATTTT.